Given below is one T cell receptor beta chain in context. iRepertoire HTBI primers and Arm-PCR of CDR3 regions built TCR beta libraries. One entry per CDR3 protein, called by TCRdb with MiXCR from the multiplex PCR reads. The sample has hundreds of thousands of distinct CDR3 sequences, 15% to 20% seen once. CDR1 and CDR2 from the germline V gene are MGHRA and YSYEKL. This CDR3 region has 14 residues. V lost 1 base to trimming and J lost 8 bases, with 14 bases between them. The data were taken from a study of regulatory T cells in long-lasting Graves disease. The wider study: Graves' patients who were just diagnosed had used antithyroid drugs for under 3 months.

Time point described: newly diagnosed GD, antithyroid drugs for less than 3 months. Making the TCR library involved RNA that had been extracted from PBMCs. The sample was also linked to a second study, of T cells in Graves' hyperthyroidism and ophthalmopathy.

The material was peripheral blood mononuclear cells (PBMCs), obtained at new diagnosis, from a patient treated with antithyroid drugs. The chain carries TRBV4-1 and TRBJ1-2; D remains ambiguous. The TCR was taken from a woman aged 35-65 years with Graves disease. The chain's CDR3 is CASSQVSQVGGYTF. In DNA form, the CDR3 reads TGCGCCAGCAGCCAAGTGTCCCAGGTCGGGGGCTACACCTTC.